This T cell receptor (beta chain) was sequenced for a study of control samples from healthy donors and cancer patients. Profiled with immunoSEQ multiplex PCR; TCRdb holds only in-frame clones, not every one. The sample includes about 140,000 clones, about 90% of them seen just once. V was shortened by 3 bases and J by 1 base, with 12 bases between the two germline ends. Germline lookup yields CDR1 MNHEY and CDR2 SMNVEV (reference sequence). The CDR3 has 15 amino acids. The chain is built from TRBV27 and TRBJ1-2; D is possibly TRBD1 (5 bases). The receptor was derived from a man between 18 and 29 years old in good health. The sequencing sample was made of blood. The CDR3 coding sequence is TGTGCCAGCAGTTTCGGAACAGGTGATAACTATGGCTACACCTTC. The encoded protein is CASSFGTGDNYGYTF.